These 12 T cell receptor beta chains originate from one sample sequenced in a study of CXCR3-negative and CXCR3-positive naive CD8 T cells. UMI labels and 5' RACE were used to prepare the TRB cDNA libraries. TCRdb reprocessed the 5' RACE reads; each CDR3 protein has one entry and no DNA is given. The sample's table shows some 41,000 distinct CDR3 sequences. The sample consisted of naive CXCR3- CD8+ T cells from blood. The subset denotes: CD45RO-CCR7+CD27+CD95- naive CD8+ T cells lacking CXCR3 (TNR3-). These receptors all stem from a human donor in good health. Some clones in this sample may be carry-over from other donors' samples.

The genes are TRBV11-2 and TRBJ2-3; TCRdb reports TRBD2, a call that lacks DNA to check it against. CDR3 length: 18 residues. In germline, CDR1 is SGHAT, CDR2 FQNNGV. The CDR3 sequence: CASSLEASGGVSTDTQYF.

This chain connects TRBV14 to TRBJ2-3; TCRdb indicates TRBD2, and absent DNA this call remains unverified. This CDR3 is 13 amino acids long. Germline V CDR1 and CDR2: SGHDN, FVKESK. The CDR3 reads CATTSDSTDTQYF.

The gene calls are TRBV9 and TRBJ2-5; no DNA is available, so the TRBD1 call from TCRdb remains unchecked. The CDR3 has 15 residues. Germline V gives CDR1 SGDLS, CDR2 YYNGEE. The CDR3 region is CASSVPTGGQETQYF.

Here the CDR3 reads CSPGNGRGSYNEQFF. The V gene is TRBV29-1, the J gene TRBJ2-1. The germline gives CDR1 SQVTM, CDR2 ANQGSEA. This CDR3 spans 15 amino acids.

The chain combines TRBV29-1 with TRBJ2-5; TCRdb's D gene call, TRBD2, goes unchecked for lack of DNA. The germline CDR1 and CDR2 sequences are SQVTM and ANQGSEA. The length of the CDR3 is 14 residues. Here the CDR3 reads CSVLGPPTQETQYF.

The chain joins TRBV9 to TRBJ2-6. Looked up from germline, CDR1 is SGDLS and CDR2 is YYNGEE. The CDR3 has 15 amino acids. CDR3 amino acids: CASSVGGSGANVLTF.

The chain is built from TRBV6-2 or TRBV6-3 and TRBJ2-5; TCRdb returns TRBD1, unconfirmable since there is no DNA. Looked up from germline, CDR1 is MNHEY and CDR2 is SVGEGT. The CDR3 length is 15 residues. The CDR3 protein is CASSSYPGQGETQYF.

The chain recombines TRBV7-2 with TRBJ1-1; TCRdb outputs TRBD1, but without DNA this stays unchecked. Looked up from germline, CDR1 is SGHTA and CDR2 is FQGNSA. The CDR3 covers 14 residues. CDR3 in amino acids: CASSRQGLYTEAFF.

The chain links TRBV6-5 to TRBJ1-1; TCRdb selects TRBD1, and the lack of DNA leaves this call unchecked. The CDR3 sequence is 13 residues long. Germline V gene data show CDR1 as MNHEY and CDR2 as SVGAGI. CDR3 region: CASSYARSHEAFF.

V and J are TRBV7-6 and TRBJ2-1. The germline CDR1 and CDR2 sequences are SGHVS and FNYEAQ. This CDR3 is built from 12 residues. This CDR3 is CASSLTYNEQFF. The full variable domain, rest sourced from reference TRBV7-6 and TRBJ2-1, is GAGVSQSPRYKVTKRGQDVALRCDPISGHVSLYWYRQALGQGPEFLTYFNYEAQQDKSGLPNDRFSAERPEGSISTLTIQRTEQRDSAMYRCASSLTYNEQFFGPGTRLTVL.

This clonotype is medium-sized (0.01 to 0.1%) by frequency. The chain uses TRBV7-6 and TRBJ1-2; the TCRdb D gene call, TRBD1, has no DNA to confirm it. CDR3 size: 14 residues. The germline gives CDR1 SGHVS, CDR2 FNYEAQ. The chain's CDR3 is CASSLGSGTYGYTF. The entire variable domain, with the rest obtained from reference TRBV7-6 and TRBJ1-2, is as follows: GAGVSQSPRYKVTKRGQDVALRCDPISGHVSLYWYRQALGQGPEFLTYFNYEAQQDKSGLPNDRFSAERPEGSISTLTIQRTEQRDSAMYRCASSLGSGTYGYTFGSGTRLTVV.

The rearrangement uses TRBV30 and TRBJ2-7. CDR3 length: 12 amino acids. CDR1 is GTSNPN and CDR2 is SVGIG in the germline V gene (reference sequence). The CDR3 loop reads CAWRDSSYEQYF.